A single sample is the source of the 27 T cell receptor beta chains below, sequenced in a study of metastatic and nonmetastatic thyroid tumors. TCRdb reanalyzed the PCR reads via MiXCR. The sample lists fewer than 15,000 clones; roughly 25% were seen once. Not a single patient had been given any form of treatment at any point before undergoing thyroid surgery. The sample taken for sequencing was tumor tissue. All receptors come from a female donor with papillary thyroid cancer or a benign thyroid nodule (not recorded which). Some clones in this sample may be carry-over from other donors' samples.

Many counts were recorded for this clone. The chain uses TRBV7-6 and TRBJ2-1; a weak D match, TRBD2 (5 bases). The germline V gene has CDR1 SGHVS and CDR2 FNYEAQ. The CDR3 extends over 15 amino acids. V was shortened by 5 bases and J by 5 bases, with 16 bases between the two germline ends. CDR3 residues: CASSLVAGPNNEQFF. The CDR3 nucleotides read TGTGCCAGCAGCCTCGTGGCGGGCCCTAACAATGAGCAGTTCTTC.

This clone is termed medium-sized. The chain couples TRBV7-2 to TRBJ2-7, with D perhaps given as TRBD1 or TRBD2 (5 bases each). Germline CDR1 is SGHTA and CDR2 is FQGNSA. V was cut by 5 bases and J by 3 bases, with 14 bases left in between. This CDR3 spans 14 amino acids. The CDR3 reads CASSVTGTYYEQYF. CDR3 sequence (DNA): TGTGCCAGCAGCGTTACCGGGACCTACTACGAGCAGTACTTC.

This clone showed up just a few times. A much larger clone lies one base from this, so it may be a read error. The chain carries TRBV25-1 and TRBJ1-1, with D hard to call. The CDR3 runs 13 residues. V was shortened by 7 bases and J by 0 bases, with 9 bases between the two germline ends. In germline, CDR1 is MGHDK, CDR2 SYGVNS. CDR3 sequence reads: CASTEPVNTEAFF. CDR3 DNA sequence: TGTGCCAGCACCGAGCCGGTGAACACTGAAGCTTTCTTT.

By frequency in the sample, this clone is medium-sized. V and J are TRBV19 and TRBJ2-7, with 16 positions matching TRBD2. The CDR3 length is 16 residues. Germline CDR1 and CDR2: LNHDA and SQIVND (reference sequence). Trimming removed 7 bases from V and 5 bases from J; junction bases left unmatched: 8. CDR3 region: CASTPGLAGGPHEQYF. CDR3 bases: TGTGCCAGTACCCCGGGACTAGCGGGAGGGCCGCACGAGCAGTACTTC.

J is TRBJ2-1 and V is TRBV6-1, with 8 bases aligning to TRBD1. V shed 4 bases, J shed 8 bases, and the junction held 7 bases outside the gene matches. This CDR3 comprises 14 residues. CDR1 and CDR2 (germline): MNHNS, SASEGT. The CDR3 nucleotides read TGTGCCAGCAGTGGGGCAGGGGGCGCGGATGAGCAGTTCTTC. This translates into CASSGAGGADEQFF.

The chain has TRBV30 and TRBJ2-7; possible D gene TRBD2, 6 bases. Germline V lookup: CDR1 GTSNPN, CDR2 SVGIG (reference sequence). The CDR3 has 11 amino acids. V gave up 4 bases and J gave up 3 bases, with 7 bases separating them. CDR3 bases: TGTGCCTGGAAAGCGGGCTACGAGCAGTACTTC. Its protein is CAWKAGYEQYF.

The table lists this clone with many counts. For the CDR3, the DNA is TGTGCCACCAGTGATCGACAGGGAAACTATGGCTACACCTTC. Translating it yields CATSDRQGNYGYTF. V and J are TRBV24-1 and TRBJ1-2, with TRBD1 matching over 7 bases. Germline V gene sequence: CDR1 KGHDR, CDR2 SFDVKD. The J segment lost 2 bases and the V segment lost 3 bases, leaving 2 bases of the junction unmatched. This CDR3 comprises 14 residues.

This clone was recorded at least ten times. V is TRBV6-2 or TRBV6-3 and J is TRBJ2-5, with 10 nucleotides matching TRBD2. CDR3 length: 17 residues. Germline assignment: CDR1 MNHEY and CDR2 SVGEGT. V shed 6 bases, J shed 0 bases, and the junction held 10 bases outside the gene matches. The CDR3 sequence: CASRYIWGLAYQETQYF. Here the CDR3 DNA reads TGTGCCAGCAGGTACATATGGGGACTAGCGTACCAAGAGACCCAGTACTTC.

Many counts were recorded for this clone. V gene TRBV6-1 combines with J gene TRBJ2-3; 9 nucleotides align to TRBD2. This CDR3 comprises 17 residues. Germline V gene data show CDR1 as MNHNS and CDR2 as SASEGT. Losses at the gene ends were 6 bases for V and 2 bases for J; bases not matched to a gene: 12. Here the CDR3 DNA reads TGTGCCAGCAGCAACCGGGGGGGCGGGAGGGTCACAGATACGCAGTATTTT. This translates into CASSNRGGGRVTDTQYF.

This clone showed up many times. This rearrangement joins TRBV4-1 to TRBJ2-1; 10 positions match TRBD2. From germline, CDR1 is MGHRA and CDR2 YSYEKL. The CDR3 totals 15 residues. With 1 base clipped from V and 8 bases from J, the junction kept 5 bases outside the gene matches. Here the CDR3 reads CASSQGGTSVDEQFF. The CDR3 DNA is TGCGCCAGCAGCCAAGGCGGGACTAGCGTCGATGAGCAGTTCTTC.

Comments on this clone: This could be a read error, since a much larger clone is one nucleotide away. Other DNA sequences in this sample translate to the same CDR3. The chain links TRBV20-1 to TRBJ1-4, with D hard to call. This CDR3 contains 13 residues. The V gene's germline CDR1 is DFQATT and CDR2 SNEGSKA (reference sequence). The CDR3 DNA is TGCAGTGCCCTACAAGCAACTAATGAAAAGCTGTTTTTT. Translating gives CSALQATNEKLFF.

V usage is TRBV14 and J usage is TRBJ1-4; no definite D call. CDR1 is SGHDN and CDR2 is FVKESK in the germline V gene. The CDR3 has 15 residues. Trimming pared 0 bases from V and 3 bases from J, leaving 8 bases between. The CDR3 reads CASSQDYGSNEKLFF. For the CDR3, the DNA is TGTGCCAGCAGCCAAGACTACGGATCTAATGAAAAACTGTTTTTT. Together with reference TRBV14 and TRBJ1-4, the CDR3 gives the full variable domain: EAGVTQFPSHSVIEKGQTVTLRCDPISGHDNLYWYRRVMGKEIKFLLHFVKESKQDESGMPNNRFLAERTGGTYSTLKVQPAELEDSGVYFCASSQDYGSNEKLFFGSGTQLSVL.

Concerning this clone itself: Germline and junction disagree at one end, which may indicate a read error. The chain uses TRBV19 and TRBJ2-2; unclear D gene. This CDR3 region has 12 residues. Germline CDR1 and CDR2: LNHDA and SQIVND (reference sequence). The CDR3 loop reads CASSIGYGQLFF. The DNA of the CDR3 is TGTGCCAGTAGTATCGGCTACGGGCAGCTGTTTTTT.

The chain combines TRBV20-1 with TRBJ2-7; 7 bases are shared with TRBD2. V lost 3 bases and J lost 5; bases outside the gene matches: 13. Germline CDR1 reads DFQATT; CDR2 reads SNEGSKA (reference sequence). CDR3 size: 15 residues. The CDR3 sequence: CSASRTSAERDEQYF. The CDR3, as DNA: TGCAGTGCTAGCAGGACTAGTGCCGAGAGGGACGAGCAGTACTTC.

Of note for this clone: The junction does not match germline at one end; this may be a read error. The DNA of the CDR3 is TGTGCCAGCAGCGGGGGTCTCGCCCCGCGTTACAATGAGCAGCTCTTC. Amino acid sequence: CASSGGLAPRYNEQLF. The chain has TRBV4-2 and TRBJ2-1; D could derive from TRBD1 or TRBD2 (5 bases each). CDR1 and CDR2 from the germline V gene are LGHNA and YNFKEQ. The CDR3 extends over 16 amino acids.

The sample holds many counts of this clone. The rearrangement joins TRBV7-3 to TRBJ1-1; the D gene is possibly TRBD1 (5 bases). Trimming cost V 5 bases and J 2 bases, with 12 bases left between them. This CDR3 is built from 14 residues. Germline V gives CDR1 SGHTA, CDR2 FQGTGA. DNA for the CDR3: TGTGCCAGCAGCGCCTTCGGGGCCAACACTGAAGCTTTCTTT. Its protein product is CASSAFGANTEAFF.

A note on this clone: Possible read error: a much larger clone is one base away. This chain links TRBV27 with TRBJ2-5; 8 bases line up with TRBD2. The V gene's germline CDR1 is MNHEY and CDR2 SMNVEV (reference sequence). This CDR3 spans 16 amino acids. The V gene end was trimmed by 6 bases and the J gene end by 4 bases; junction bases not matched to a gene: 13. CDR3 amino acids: CASSLRMRGAGETQYF. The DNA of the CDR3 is TGTGCCAGCAGCTTGAGGATGCGGGGGGCGGGAGAGACCCAGTACTTC.

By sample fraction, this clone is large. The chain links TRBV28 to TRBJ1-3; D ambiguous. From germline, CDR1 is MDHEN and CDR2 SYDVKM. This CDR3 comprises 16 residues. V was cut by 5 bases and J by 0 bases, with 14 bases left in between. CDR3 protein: CASSTNTLSSGNTIYF. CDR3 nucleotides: TGTGCCAGCAGTACTAACACCTTGAGCTCTGGAAACACCATATATTTT.

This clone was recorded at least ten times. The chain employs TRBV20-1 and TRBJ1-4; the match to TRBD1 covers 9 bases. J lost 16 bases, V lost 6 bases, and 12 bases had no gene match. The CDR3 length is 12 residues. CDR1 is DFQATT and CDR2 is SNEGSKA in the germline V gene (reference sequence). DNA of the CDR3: TGCAGTGCAAAGGGGGCCGGGACAGGGCCGTTTTTT. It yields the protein CSAKGAGTGPFF.

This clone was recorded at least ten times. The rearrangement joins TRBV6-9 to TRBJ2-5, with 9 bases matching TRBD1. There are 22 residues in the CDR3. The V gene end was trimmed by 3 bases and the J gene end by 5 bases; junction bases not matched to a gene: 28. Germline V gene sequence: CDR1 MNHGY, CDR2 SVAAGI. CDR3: CASSYPRTGARGFGKIGETQYF. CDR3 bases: TGTGCCAGCAGTTACCCACGGACAGGGGCCCGGGGTTTTGGCAAAATTGGGGAGACCCAGTACTTC.

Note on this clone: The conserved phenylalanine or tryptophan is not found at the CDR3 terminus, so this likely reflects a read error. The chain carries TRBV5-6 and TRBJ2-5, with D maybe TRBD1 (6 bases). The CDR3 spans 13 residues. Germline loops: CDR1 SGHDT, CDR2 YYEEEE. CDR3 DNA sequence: TGTGCAAGCAGCTTGGACAGCCAAGAGACCCAGTACTTA. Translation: CASSLDSQETQYL.

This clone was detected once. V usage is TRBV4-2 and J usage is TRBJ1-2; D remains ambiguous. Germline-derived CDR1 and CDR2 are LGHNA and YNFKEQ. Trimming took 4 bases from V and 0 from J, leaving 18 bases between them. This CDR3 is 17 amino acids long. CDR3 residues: CASSLHPPGNSNYGYTF. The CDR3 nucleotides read TGTGCCAGCAGCCTACATCCTCCGGGAAACTCTAACTATGGCTACACCTTC.

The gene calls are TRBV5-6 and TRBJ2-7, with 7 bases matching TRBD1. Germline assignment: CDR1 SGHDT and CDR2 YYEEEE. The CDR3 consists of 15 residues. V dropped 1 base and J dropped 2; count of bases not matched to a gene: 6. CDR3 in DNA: TGTGCCAGCAGCTTGTTGTCAGGGGGTCCCTACGAGCAGTACTTC. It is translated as CASSLLSGGPYEQYF.

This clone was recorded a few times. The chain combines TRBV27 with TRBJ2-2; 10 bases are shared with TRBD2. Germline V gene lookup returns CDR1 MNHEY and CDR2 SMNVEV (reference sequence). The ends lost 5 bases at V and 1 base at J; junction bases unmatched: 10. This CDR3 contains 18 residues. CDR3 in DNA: TGTGCCAGCAGTCCCCGGTGGAGCGGGAGGGAGAACACCGGGGAGCTGTTTTTT. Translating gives CASSPRWSGRENTGELFF.

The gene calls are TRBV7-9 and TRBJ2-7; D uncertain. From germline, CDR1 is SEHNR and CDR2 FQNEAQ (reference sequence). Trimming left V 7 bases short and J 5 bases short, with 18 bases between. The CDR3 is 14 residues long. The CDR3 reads CASTDPSGLNEQYF. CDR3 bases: TGTGCCAGCACCGATCCATCGGGTTTGAACGAGCAGTACTTC.

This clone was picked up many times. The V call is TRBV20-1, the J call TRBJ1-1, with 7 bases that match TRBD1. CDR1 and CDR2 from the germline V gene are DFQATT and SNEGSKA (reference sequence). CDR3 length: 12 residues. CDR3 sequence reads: CRSGQVGTEAFF. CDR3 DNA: TGCAGAAGCGGACAGGTAGGCACTGAAGCTTTCTTT.

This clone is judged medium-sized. The CDR3 region is CASTSPGVSDGTFF. For the CDR3, the DNA is TGTGCCAGCACCTCCCCTGGGGTTTCTGATGGGACTTTCTTT. The chain recombines TRBV6-1 with TRBJ1-1; D gene uncertain. The CDR3 runs 14 residues. Germline V lookup: CDR1 MNHNS, CDR2 SASEGT. V lost 7 bases to trimming and J lost 12 bases, with 24 bases between them.